The clone carrying this T cell receptor beta chain was seen repeatedly, ten times or more. TCRdb itself ran the 5' RACE reads through MiXCR, one entry per CDR3 protein. There are more than 85,000 distinct CDR3 sequences in the sample; around 17% occur only once, and roughly 6.2% lies in the top ten. Trimming stripped 4 bases from V and 0 bases from J, with 12 bases between. Germline V CDR1 and CDR2: KGHDR, SFDVKD. This CDR3 contains 16 residues. The data derive from a study of T cells of healthy individuals. This chain links TRBV24-1 with TRBJ2-1; tentative D call: TRBD2 (5 bases). The receptor's source is a human donor in good health. The CDR3 loop reads CATSDPITSSYNEQFF. The CDR3 bases are TGTGCCACCAGTGACCCGATCACTAGCTCCTACAATGAGCAGTTCTTC.